These 8 T cell receptor beta chains share one sample of origin, sequenced in a study of blood T cell repertoires in COVID-19. TCRdb's table, derived via immunoSEQ multiplex PCR, lists solely in-frame clones and lacks some. Of around 190,000 clones in the sample, roughly 84% were seen once. The sequencing sample was made of peripheral blood. The receptors derive from a human donor in a cohort sampled during active COVID-19.

The chain couples TRBV11-3 to TRBJ2-5; tentatively, D is TRBD1 (5 bases). Germline V CDR1 and CDR2: SGHNT, YENEEA. CDR3 length equals 15 residues. V lost 0 bases to trimming and J lost 3 bases, with 11 bases between them. CDR3 in amino acids: CASSLESGPKETQYF. The CDR3 coding sequence is TGTGCCAGCAGCTTAGAGTCAGGGCCCAAAGAGACCCAGTACTTC.

The chain is built from TRBV7-2 and TRBJ1-6, with D possibly TRBD1 on 6 matching bases. V dropped 0 bases and J dropped 5 bases, with 11 bases sitting between them. This CDR3 comprises 16 residues. The V gene's germline CDR1 is SGHTA and CDR2 FQGNSA. The CDR3 DNA is TGTGCCAGCAGCTTAGCAGCGGGGGGCCATAATTCACCCCTCCACTTT. Its protein is CASSLAAGGHNSPLHF.

This chain uses TRBV6-5 with TRBJ1-2; D is possibly TRBD1 (6 bases). Germline V gene data show CDR1 as MNHEY and CDR2 as SVGAGI. V was pared by 10 bases and J by 4 bases, with 16 bases between. The CDR3 is 13 residues long. CDR3 bases: TGTGCCACCAGACAGGTCGGGGGCTATGGCTACACCTTC. Translating gives CATRQVGGYGYTF.

This sequence joins TRBV5-4 and TRBJ1-1, with 7 bases identical to TRBD1. V gave up 5 bases and J gave up 6 bases; unmatched junction bases: 7. Germline V CDR1 and CDR2: SGHNT, YYREEE (reference sequence). This CDR3 region has 13 residues. CDR3 DNA: TGTGCCAGCAGGCCGGGACAGAGAGCTGAAGCTTTCTTT. It yields the protein CASRPGQRAEAFF.

The chain links TRBV6-5 to TRBJ2-7; 12 positions agree with TRBD1. Trimming cost V 4 bases and J 7 bases; bases outside gene matches: 5. Germline V gives CDR1 MNHEY, CDR2 SVGAGI. The length of the CDR3 is 14 residues. CDR3 residues: CASSSGTGGDEQYF. The CDR3, as DNA: TGTGCCAGCAGTTCCGGGACAGGGGGCGATGAGCAGTACTTC.

The chain couples TRBV4-3 to TRBJ1-4, with D hard to call. CDR1 and CDR2 from the germline V gene are LGHNA and YSLEER. The CDR3 is made up of 13 amino acids. V was shortened by 2 bases and J by 8 bases, with 9 bases between the two germline ends. CDR3 coding DNA: TGCGCCAGCAGCCAATCTTCGGGGGAAAAACTGTTTTTT. Encoded protein: CASSQSSGEKLFF.

This clone has just one count. The V and J genes are TRBV19 and TRBJ1-2; the match to TRBD1 covers 7 bases. The CDR3 covers 15 residues. The V segment lost 6 bases and the J segment 5 bases; nucleotides outside the gene matches: 12. From germline, CDR1 is LNHDA and CDR2 SQIVND (reference sequence). The CDR3 region is CASREYLGGVYGYTF. CDR3 sequence (DNA): TGTGCCAGTAGGGAGTACCTAGGGGGCGTGTATGGCTACACCTTC.

The chain has TRBV4-2 and TRBJ1-1, with D maybe TRBD1 (5 bases). Germline V gives CDR1 LGHNA, CDR2 YNFKEQ. The CDR3 length is 15 residues. V was shortened by 1 base and J by 2 bases, with 11 bases between the two germline ends. CDR3 region: CASSQVGGGNTEAFF. The CDR3 region has the DNA TGTGCCAGCAGCCAAGTCGGGGGGGGAAACACTGAAGCTTTCTTT.